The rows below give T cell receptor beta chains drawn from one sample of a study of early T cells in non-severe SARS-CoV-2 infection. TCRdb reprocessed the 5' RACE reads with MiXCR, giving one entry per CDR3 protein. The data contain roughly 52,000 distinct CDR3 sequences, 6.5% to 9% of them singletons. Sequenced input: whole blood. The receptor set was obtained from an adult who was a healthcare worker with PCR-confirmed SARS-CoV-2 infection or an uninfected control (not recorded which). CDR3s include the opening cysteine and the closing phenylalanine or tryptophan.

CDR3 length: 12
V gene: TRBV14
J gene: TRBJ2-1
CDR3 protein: CASNDQVNEQFF

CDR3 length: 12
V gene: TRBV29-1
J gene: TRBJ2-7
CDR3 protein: CSVVRGSYEQYF

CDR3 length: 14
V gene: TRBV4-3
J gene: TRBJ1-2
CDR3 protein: CASSQEQGPYGYTF

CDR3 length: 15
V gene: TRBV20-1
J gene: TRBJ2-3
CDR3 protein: CSASRLAGEPDTQYF

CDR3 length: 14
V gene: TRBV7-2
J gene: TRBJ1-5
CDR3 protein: CASSLQGINQPQHF

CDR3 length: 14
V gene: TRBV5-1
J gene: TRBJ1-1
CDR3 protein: CASSLDRGGTEAFF

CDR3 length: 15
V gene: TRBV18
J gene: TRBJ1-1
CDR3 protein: CASSPLGRANTEAFF

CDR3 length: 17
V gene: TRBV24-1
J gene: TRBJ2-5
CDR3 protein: CATSDQRLAGWRETQYF

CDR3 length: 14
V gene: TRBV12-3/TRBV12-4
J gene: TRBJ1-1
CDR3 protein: CASSLVGRGTEAFF

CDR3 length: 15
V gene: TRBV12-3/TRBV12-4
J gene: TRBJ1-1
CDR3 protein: CASSLYTGAGTEAFF

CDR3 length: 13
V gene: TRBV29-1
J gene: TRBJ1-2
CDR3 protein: CSVTTGANYGYTF

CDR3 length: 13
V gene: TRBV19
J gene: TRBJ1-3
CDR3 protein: CASSGDSGNTIYF

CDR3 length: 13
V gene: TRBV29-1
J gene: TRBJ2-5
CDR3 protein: CSVDGEGVETQYF

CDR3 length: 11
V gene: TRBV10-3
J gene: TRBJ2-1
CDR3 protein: CAISERGEQFF

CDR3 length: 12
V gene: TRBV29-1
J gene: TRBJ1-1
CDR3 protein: CSVLASFGEAFF

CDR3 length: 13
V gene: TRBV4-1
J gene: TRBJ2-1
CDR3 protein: CASSQGEGGEQFF

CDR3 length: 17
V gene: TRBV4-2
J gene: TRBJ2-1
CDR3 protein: CASSQNARGLAFNEQFF

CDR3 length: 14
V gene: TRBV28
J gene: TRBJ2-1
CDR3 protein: CATKREGNIDEQFF

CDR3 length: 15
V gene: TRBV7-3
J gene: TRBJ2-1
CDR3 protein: CASSLRAGASNEQFF

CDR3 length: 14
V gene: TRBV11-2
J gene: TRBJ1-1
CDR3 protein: CASSPRSMNTEAFF

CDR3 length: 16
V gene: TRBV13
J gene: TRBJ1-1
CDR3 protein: CASSSSPGQENTEAFF

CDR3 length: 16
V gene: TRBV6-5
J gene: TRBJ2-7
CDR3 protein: CASSYALAGGPYEQYF

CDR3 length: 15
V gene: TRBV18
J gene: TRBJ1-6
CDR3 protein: CASSPPVPTNSPLHF

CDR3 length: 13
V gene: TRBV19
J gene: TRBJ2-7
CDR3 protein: CASSPGTSYEQYF

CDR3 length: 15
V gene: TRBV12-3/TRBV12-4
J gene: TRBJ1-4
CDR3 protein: CASTPDRLRSEKLFF

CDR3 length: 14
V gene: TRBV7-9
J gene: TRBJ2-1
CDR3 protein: CASSPRGVGNEQFF

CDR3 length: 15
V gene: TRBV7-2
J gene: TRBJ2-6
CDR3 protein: CASSLTISGANVLTF

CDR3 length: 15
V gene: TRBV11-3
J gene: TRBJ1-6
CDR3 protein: CASSLGTGYNSPLHF

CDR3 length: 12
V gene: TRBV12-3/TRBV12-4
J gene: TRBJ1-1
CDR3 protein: CASLFWGTEAFF

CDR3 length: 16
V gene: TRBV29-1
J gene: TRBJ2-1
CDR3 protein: CSVGPDRASSYNEQFF

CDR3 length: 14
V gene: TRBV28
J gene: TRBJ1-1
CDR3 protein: CASSFQGGRTEAFF

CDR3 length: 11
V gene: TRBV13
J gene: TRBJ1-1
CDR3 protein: CASRRDRDAFF

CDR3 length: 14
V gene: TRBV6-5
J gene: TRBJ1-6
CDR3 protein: CASSWRADNSPLHF

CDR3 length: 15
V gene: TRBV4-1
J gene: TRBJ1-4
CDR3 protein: CASSIVPGQGEKLFF

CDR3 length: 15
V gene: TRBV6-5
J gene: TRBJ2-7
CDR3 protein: CATKRKTGTPYEQYF